A selection of T cell receptor beta chains follows, all from one sample in a study of regulatory T cells in long-lasting Graves disease. TCRdb re-analysed the multiplex PCR reads in MiXCR, keeping a single row per CDR3 protein. Of roughly 440,000 distinct CDR3 sequences in the sample, around 17% are singletons; the top ten hold less than 30%. This sample was shared with a second study, whose subject was T cells in Graves' hyperthyroidism and ophthalmopathy.

Specimen: peripheral blood mononuclear cells (PBMCs), collected at new diagnosis, from a patient treated with antithyroid drugs. The origin of the receptors is a woman aged 18 to 35 with Graves disease. Both conserved end residues are part of each CDR3. The order of the fields is V gene, D gene, clone size, J gene, CDR3 protein, CDR3 DNA. The D gene is left open where the match is weak. Only some rows state a clone size, as once, few, many or a class for expanded clones.

>TRBV20-1|.|many|TRBJ2-1
CSARGRGGRSDEQFF
TGCAGTGCTAGAGGGCGGGGTGGGAGATCGGATGAGCAGTTCTTC
>TRBV24-1|TRBD2|.|TRBJ2-3
CATSETGLAGSTDTQYF
TGTGCCACCAGTGAAACGGGACTAGCGGGATCCACAGATACGCAGTATTTT
>TRBV20-1|.|.|TRBJ1-3
CSAEPRTSGNTIYF
TGCAGTGCCGAGCCCCGGACCTCTGGAAACACCATATATTTT
>TRBV7-8|.|few|TRBJ1-2
CASSPRRIDYTF
TGTGCCAGCAGCCCCAGGAGGATTGACTACACCTTC
>TRBV2|.|few|TRBJ1-1
CASSDRKGRTEAFF
TGTGCCAGCAGCGACAGGAAGGGTCGTACTGAAGCTTTCTTT
>TRBV30|.|.|TRBJ2-7
CAWSSGLGGIYEQYF
TGTGCCTGGAGTTCCGGACTAGGGGGAATCTACGAGCAGTACTTC
>TRBV27|.|many|TRBJ1-2
CASSPGRLYGYTF
TGTGCCAGCAGCCCCGGACGGCTCTATGGCTACACCTTC
>TRBV7-9|TRBD1|many|TRBJ2-2
CASSFRTGGGTGELFF
TGTGCCAGCAGCTTCCGAACAGGGGGCGGCACCGGGGAGCTGTTTTTT
>TRBV6-5|TRBD2|many|TRBJ2-3
CASSYSAGGPYVTDTQYF
TGTGCCAGCAGTTACAGTGCGGGAGGGCCTTACGTTACAGATACGCAGTATTTT
>TRBV7-9|.|many|TRBJ2-7
CASSTFLGTLAYEQYF
TGTGCCAGCAGCACGTTCCTCGGGACCTTAGCCTACGAGCAGTACTTC
>TRBV10-2|TRBD2|many|TRBJ2-1
CASSESVGLGGGNEQFF
TGCGCCAGCAGTGAGTCGGTAGGACTAGGAGGTGGGAATGAGCAGTTCTTC
>TRBV20-1|TRBD2|many|TRBJ2-7
CSAPRGASSSYEQYF
TGCAGTGCTCCGCGGGGGGCTAGCTCCTCCTACGAGCAGTACTTC
>TRBV7-9|TRBD2|few|TRBJ2-5
CASSRTLAGEETQYF
TGTGCCAGCAGCAGGACACTAGCGGGAGAAGAGACCCAGTACTTC
>TRBV28|TRBD2|many|TRBJ2-2
CASSGTSPTITGELFF
TGTGCCAGCAGTGGGACTAGCCCAACAATCACCGGGGAGCTGTTTTTT
>TRBV5-1|.|many|TRBJ1-2
CASSLGPGAFGYGYTF
TGCGCCAGCAGCTTGGGCCCCGGGGCGTTCGGCTATGGCTACACCTTC
>TRBV27|.|many|TRBJ1-5
CASSLVSGREGNQPQHF
TGTGCCAGCAGTTTAGTGTCAGGGAGGGAGGGCAATCAGCCCCAGCATTTT